Here is one T cell receptor beta chain with its context. The sample comes from a study of shared clonotypes between healthy human individuals. Looking at the study overall: A couple of female and three male donors aged 18 to 49 were enrolled.

Germline V lookup: CDR1 MDHEN, CDR2 SYDVKM. V lost 3 bases to trimming and J lost 5 bases, with 7 bases between them. The CDR3 has 13 residues. Naive CD8 cells, CD45RO-negative and positively selected for CCR7, excluded terminally differentiated effector memory CD45RA+ cells. Measured with immunoSEQ multiplex PCR; TCRdb has only the in-frame clones, and not every one. The table has about 2,100,000 clones, about 93% seen once. The source is a young man in good health. Some clones in this sample may be carry-over from other donors' samples. Sample: naive CD8+ T cells from PBMCs. The chain combines TRBV28 with TRBJ2-2; no clear D gene. The CDR3: CASSFRRTGELFF. DNA of the CDR3: TGTGCCAGCAGTTTTAGGCGGACCGGGGAGCTGTTTTTT. The entire variable domain, with the rest obtained from reference TRBV28 and TRBJ2-2, is as follows: DVKVTQSSRYLVKRTGEKVFLECVQDMDHENMFWYRQDPGLGLRLIYFSYDVKMKEKGDIPEGYSVSREKKERFSLILESASTNQTSMYLCASSFRRTGELFFGEGSRLTVL.